This T cell receptor (beta chain) comes out of a study of molecular identifiers for immune sequencing clone quantification. Overall study results and limits: Detecting spiked Jurkat TCR RNA from one cell among about a million naive cells was reportedly possible.

CDR3 length: 14 residues. Per germline, CDR1 LNHDA and CDR2 SQIVND (reference sequence). V was trimmed by 1 base and J by 4 bases, leaving 7 bases between them. In preparing bulk TCR libraries, previously described methods and listed TCR primers were used. TCRdb itself ran the PCR reads through MiXCR, one entry per CDR3 protein. The data hold over 600,000 distinct CDR3 sequences, with just under 20% observed a single time. This clonotype came up a few times. Its target is not known. The chain carries TRBV19 and TRBJ2-2, with D unresolved. The material sequenced was naive CD8+ T cells from blood, with Jurkat cell RNA spiked in. Subset denoted: FACS-sorted CD8+CD4-CCR7+CD45RA+ naive T cells. The receptor was isolated from a human donor in good health. Some libraries in this study had Jurkat cell RNA spiked in. The CDR3 loop reads CASSIVGSTGELFF. CDR3 sequence (DNA): TGTGCCAGTAGTATAGTAGGTAGCACCGGGGAGCTGTTTTTT.